Shown below are 27 T cell receptor beta chains from a single sample sequenced in a study of T-cell memory formation after mild COVID-19. TCRdb re-derived calls from the 5' RACE reads in MiXCR, one entry per CDR3 protein. The table records 280,000 or so distinct CDR3 sequences, less than 9.5% of them present only once. The sample taken for sequencing was PBMCs or a T cell subset sorted from them (not recorded which). These receptors originate from a man between 18 and 35 years old who had mild COVID-19 (a few samples of this study predate the infection). Cell type and time point are not known.

The gene calls are TRBV7-2 and TRBJ2-1, with no clear D. The ends were cut back, 5 bases at V and 2 bases at J, with 16 bases in the middle. The CDR3 spans 16 residues. CDR1 is SGHTA and CDR2 is FQGNSA in the germline V gene. CDR3 in amino acids: CASSPRTVHAYNEQFF. In nucleotides, the CDR3 is TGTGCCAGCAGCCCCCGGACGGTGCACGCCTACAATGAGCAGTTCTTC. The whole variable domain, filled in from reference TRBV7-2 and TRBJ2-1, reads GAGVSQSPSNKVTEKGKDVELRCDPISGHTALYWYRQSLGQGLEFLIYFQGNSAPDKSGLPSDRFSAERTGGSVSTLTIQRTQQEDSAVYLCASSPRTVHAYNEQFFGPGTRLTVL.

This clonotype has just a few counts. V and J are TRBV12-3 or TRBV12-4 and TRBJ1-1, with 12 bases lining up with TRBD1. The CDR3 length is 15 residues. With 6 bases clipped from V and 8 bases from J, the junction kept 10 bases outside the gene matches. CDR3 coding DNA: TGTGCCAGCAGACCCAGGCCGGGACAGGGGGCCGAAGCTTTCTTT. Encoded protein: CASRPRPGQGAEAFF.

The table lists this clonotype with many counts. The chain combines TRBV20-1 with TRBJ2-5, with a weak D call TRBD2 (6 bases). The ends were cut back, 4 bases at V and 1 base at J, with 13 bases in the middle. The CDR3 totals 14 residues. Per the germline V gene, CDR1 is DFQATT and CDR2 is SNEGSKA (reference sequence). In DNA form, the CDR3 reads TGCAGTGCTACCCAGGAGGGAACCCAAGAGACCCAGTACTTC. This sequence encodes CSATQEGTQETQYF.

This clonotype was detected a few times. This chain uses TRBV3-1 with TRBJ2-5; D not certain. V shed 3 bases and J shed 9 bases, with 8 bases lying between them. The CDR3 spans 11 residues. Germline V gene data show CDR1 as LGHDT and CDR2 as YNNKEL (reference sequence). CDR3 region: CASSQGSPQYF. CDR3 DNA: TGTGCCAGCAGCCAGGGATCTCCCCAGTACTTC.

This clonotype came up many times. V is TRBV20-1 and J is TRBJ2-1; D is ambiguous. CDR3 length: 14 amino acids. Trimming removed 2 bases from V and 7 bases from J, with 15 bases in between. CDR1 is DFQATT, CDR2 SNEGSKA, per germline (reference sequence). CDR3: CSARIVSRANEQFF. The CDR3 DNA reads TGCAGTGCTAGAATTGTAAGTCGGGCGAATGAGCAGTTCTTC.

The CDR3 spells CAISETTTGGNEKLFF. In nucleotides, the CDR3 is TGTGCCATCAGTGAGACTACGACAGGGGGGAATGAAAAACTGTTTTTT. The chain is built from TRBV10-3 and TRBJ1-4; 9 bases align to TRBD1. V dropped 2 bases and J dropped 5; count of bases not matched to a gene: 6. This CDR3 has 16 amino acids. Per germline, CDR1 ENHRY and CDR2 SYGVKD.

Note on this clonotype: A much larger clone lies one base from this, so it may be a read error. Since no conserved phenylalanine or tryptophan closes the CDR3, a read error is the likely cause. The chain carries TRBV6-4 and TRBJ2-6, with D uncertain. Trimming left V 3 bases short and J 1 base short, with 4 bases between. The germline V gene encodes CDR1 MRHNA and CDR2 SNTAGT. The CDR3 runs 14 residues. The CDR3 DNA is TGTGCCAGCAGTGAGGGGTCTGGGGCCAACGTCCTGACTCTC. Translated: CASSEGSGANVLTL.

A few counts support this clonotype. The rearrangement links TRBV20-1 to TRBJ1-1; D call uncertain. V was shortened by 5 bases and J by 6 bases, with 10 bases between the two germline ends. The CDR3 runs 11 residues. Germline V gives CDR1 DFQATT, CDR2 SNEGSKA (reference sequence). CDR3 in amino acids: CSARTEAEAFF. CDR3 in DNA: TGCAGTGCTCGTACGGAGGCTGAAGCTTTCTTT.

This rearrangement joins TRBV10-3 to TRBJ2-7; TRBD2 aligns across 7 bases. The germline CDR1 and CDR2 sequences are ENHRY and SYGVKD. The CDR3 loop spans 15 amino acids. With V trimmed by 6 bases and J by 4 bases, 12 bases remained unmatched. This chain's CDR3 is CAISDRGRGEYEQYV. The CDR3, as DNA: TGTGCCATCAGCGACCGTGGACGGGGGGAATACGAGCAGTACGTC.

This rearrangement joins TRBV20-1 to TRBJ1-1, with D perhaps matching TRBD1 (6 bases). This CDR3 is 13 amino acids long. V lost 7 bases, J lost 4 bases, and 16 bases lay in between. From germline, CDR1 is DFQATT and CDR2 SNEGSKA (reference sequence). CDR3 bases: TGCAGTGTATTCGGGGGAGGGGGCACTGAAGCTTTCTTT. Residues: CSVFGGGGTEAFF.

This clonotype was counted many times. The V call is TRBV5-1, the J call TRBJ2-6; D unclear. The germline CDR1 and CDR2 sequences are SGHRS and YFSETQ. CDR3 length equals 15 residues. Trimming left V 0 bases short and J 3 bases short, with 7 bases between. CDR3: CASSLGGGGANVLTF. CDR3 sequence (DNA): TGCGCCAGCAGCTTGGGAGGCGGTGGGGCCAACGTCCTGACTTTC.

This chain links TRBV27 with TRBJ2-7, with 8 bases matching TRBD1. Germline values: CDR1 MNHEY, CDR2 SMNVEV (reference sequence). The CDR3 contains 15 residues. The V segment lost 2 bases and the J segment 5 bases; nucleotides outside the gene matches: 8. The CDR3 DNA is TGTGCCAGCAGTTTACGGACAGGGACGATCGACGAGCAGTACTTC. This translates into CASSLRTGTIDEQYF.

This clonotype was observed a handful of times. V is TRBV7-8 and J is TRBJ2-6; weak D call: TRBD2 (6 bases). CDR1 and CDR2 (germline): SGHVS, FQNEAQ. The CDR3 has 18 residues. Trimming removed 0 bases at V and 0 bases at J, with 12 bases between. The CDR3 bases are TGTGCCAGCAGCTTAGCGAGGGGAGGTTACTCTGGGGCCAACGTCCTGACTTTC. Its protein is CASSLARGGYSGANVLTF.

This clonotype came up many times. This chain joins TRBV7-9 and TRBJ1-3, with D uncertain. Germline loops: CDR1 SEHNR, CDR2 FQNEAQ (reference sequence). Trimming took 7 bases from V and 0 from J, leaving 10 bases between them. This CDR3 spans 14 amino acids. This chain's CDR3 is CASTPDYSGNTIYF. The CDR3 nucleotides read TGTGCCAGCACCCCCGACTACTCTGGAAACACCATATATTTT.

This clonotype was detected a few times. This chain links TRBV20-1 with TRBJ1-6, with a weak D call TRBD1 (5 bases). In germline, CDR1 is DFQATT, CDR2 SNEGSKA (reference sequence). The CDR3 extends over 13 amino acids. The CDR3 is CGTLSSYNSPLHF. The CDR3 DNA reads TGCGGGACTCTTAGCTCCTATAATTCACCCCTCCACTTT.

The chain is built from TRBV21-1 and TRBJ2-3. TRBV21-1 is classified as a pseudogene. The CDR3 runs 15 residues. Written as DNA, the CDR3 is TGTGCCAGCAGCAAACCAACCACTAGCACAGATACGCAGTATTTT. Its translation is CASSKPTTSTDTQYF.

This clonotype was recorded many times. The rearrangement links TRBV12-3 or TRBV12-4 to TRBJ1-6, with 9 bases aligning to TRBD1. This CDR3 comprises 15 residues. J lost 7 bases, V lost 5 bases, and 6 bases had no gene match. CDR3 amino acids: CASSLGTGRNSPLHF. As DNA, the CDR3 is TGTGCCAGCAGTCTAGGGACAGGGAGGAATTCACCCCTCCACTTT.

A few counts support this clonotype. V is TRBV6-2 or TRBV6-3 and J is TRBJ2-3, with D perhaps matching TRBD1 (6 bases). In germline, CDR1 is MNHEY, CDR2 SVGEGT. This CDR3 spans 15 amino acids. With 6 bases removed from V and 0 bases from J, the gap between germline ends came to 13 bases. The CDR3 sequence: CASRENRVSTDTQYF. The CDR3 DNA follows: TGTGCCAGCAGAGAGAACAGGGTAAGCACAGATACGCAGTATTTT.

The table lists this clonotype with a few counts. The chain employs TRBV20-1 and TRBJ1-5, with D maybe TRBD1 (6 bases). The V gene's germline CDR1 is DFQATT and CDR2 SNEGSKA (reference sequence). This CDR3 has 14 amino acids. Trimming took 5 bases from V and 0 from J, leaving 11 bases between them. CDR3 DNA sequence: TGCAGTGCTCAAGACAGGCTTAGCAATCAGCCCCAGCATTTT. It translates to CSAQDRLSNQPQHF.

The chain couples TRBV7-9 to TRBJ2-5, with TRBD2 as a possible D gene (5 bases). The germline V gene encodes CDR1 SEHNR and CDR2 FQNEAQ (reference sequence). This CDR3 region has 14 residues. The V gene lost 1 base and the J gene lost 4 bases, with 10 bases spanning the gap. The CDR3 coding sequence is TGTGCCAGCAGCTTAGGAGGGTTCCCAGAGACCCAGTACTTC. This encodes CASSLGGFPETQYF.

This clonotype was observed a few times. The gene calls are TRBV5-4 and TRBJ2-3, with D possibly being TRBD1 (5 bases). Germline assignment: CDR1 SGHNT and CDR2 YYREEE (reference sequence). This CDR3 comprises 15 residues. V lost 5 bases and J lost 3, with 16 bases in between. DNA of the CDR3: TGTGCCAGCAGAAGGGCAGGGTTGACGACAGATACGCAGTATTTT. Its translation: CASRRAGLTTDTQYF.

This clonotype was seen many times. The CDR3 reads CASSFPTGRQETQYF. In DNA form, the CDR3 reads TGTGCCAGCAGCTTCCCGACAGGGCGCCAAGAGACCCAGTACTTC. This chain uses TRBV7-2 with TRBJ2-5; 7 positions agree with TRBD1. J was trimmed by 1 base and V by 3 bases; bases with no gene match: 5. Germline lookup yields CDR1 SGHTA and CDR2 FQGNSA. This CDR3 has 15 residues.

This clonotype was detected ten times or more. This chain uses TRBV29-1 with TRBJ2-3, with D possibly being TRBD2 (6 bases). The germline V and J ends were trimmed by 6 bases and 0 bases, with 13 bases remaining between them. The CDR3 has 14 amino acids. Germline lookup yields CDR1 SQVTM and CDR2 ANQGSEA. This CDR3 is CSVALGGSTDTQYF. CDR3 bases: TGCAGCGTCGCCCTCGGAGGGAGCACAGATACGCAGTATTTT.

At least ten counts were recorded for this clonotype. J is TRBJ2-2 and V is TRBV4-1; D uncertain. Germline assignment: CDR1 MGHRA and CDR2 YSYEKL. CDR3 size: 16 residues. V lost 5 bases and J 2 bases, leaving 15 bases between the germline ends. The CDR3 DNA sequence: TGCGCCAGCAGCGGTCGCGGCAGCCTCAACACCGGGGAGCTGTTTTTT. It codes for CASSGRGSLNTGELFF.

This clonotype was picked up a small number of times. This chain links TRBV6-5 with TRBJ2-3, with 9 positions matching TRBD2. Trimming cost V 2 bases and J 2 bases; bases outside gene matches: 11. CDR1 MNHEY and CDR2 SVGAGI come from the germline V gene. The CDR3 runs to 18 residues. CDR3 in amino acids: CASSYGIFGGGVTDTQYF. The CDR3, as DNA: TGTGCCAGCAGTTACGGGATTTTTGGCGGGGGGGTCACAGATACGCAGTATTTT.

The chain carries TRBV5-1 and TRBJ2-1; tentative D call: TRBD1 (5 bases). V lost 4 bases, J lost 6 bases, and 17 bases lay in between. This CDR3 is built from 15 residues. Germline V gene sequence: CDR1 SGHRS, CDR2 YFSETQ. In DNA form, the CDR3 reads TGCGCCAGCAGCGCCGACAGATACCTTCGCAATGAGCAGTTCTTC. Translation gives CASSADRYLRNEQFF. The variable domain in full, with the rest retrieved from reference TRBV5-1 and TRBJ2-1, is KAGVTQTPRYLIKTRGQQVTLSCSPISGHRSVSWYQQTPGQGLQFLFEYFSETQRNKGNFPGRFSGRQFSNSRSEMNVSTLELGDSALYLCASSADRYLRNEQFFGPGTRLTVL.

This clonotype was counted many times. J is TRBJ2-7 and V is TRBV5-1; D might be TRBD1 or TRBD2, each matching 6 bases. With 4 bases removed from V and 5 bases from J, the gap between germline ends came to 13 bases. The CDR3 has 13 residues. CDR1 is SGHRS, CDR2 YFSETQ, per germline. CDR3 DNA sequence: TGCGCCAGCAGCCGCGAACGGGGGCACGAGCAGTACGTC. Amino acids: CASSRERGHEQYV.